This T cell receptor (beta chain) originates from a study of T-cell reconstitution after alpha-beta-depleted transplantation in children (dated by TCRdb to 2016 to 2018). Context from the whole study: Using TCR repertoire profiling, the study quantitatively followed how T-cell immune reconstitution unfolded in children after TCRalphabeta/CD19-depleted allogeneic hematopoietic cell transplantation. The paper's findings and limits, for the study overall: Apparently early alphabetaT-cell count recovery about two months after transplant reportedly relied on only several hundred rapidly expanded clones derived from non-depleted graft cells. In some patients, high TCRbeta diversity at day 60 was attributed to recipient T cells and intrathymic progenitors that had survived conditioning. Over subsequent months, a decline in hyperexpanded clone frequencies was noted, and after one year, T-cell counts and TCRbeta diversity were mostly ascribed to newly produced T cells.

According to the germline V gene, CDR1 reads SGHAT and CDR2 reads FQNNGV. There are 18 amino acids in the CDR3, from cysteine to phenylalanine inclusive. Only CDR3 DNA is held: 54 bases, read in frame from base 1. V is reduced by 0 bases and J by 2 bases, leaving a spacing of 19 bases between them. According to the study, the label for this sample's treatment or condition signals: allogeneic hematopoietic cell transplantation with graft depleted of TCRalphabeta T cells and CD19 B cells. The children who served as transplant recipients had been given grafts of TCRalphabeta/CD19-depleted allogeneic hematopoietic cells. Comment on this clonotype: Its antigen has not been determined. No base-level quality is on record; no much larger clone is a single base apart.

The library was built by means of PCR. The data were produced on an Illumina HiSeq 2500. TCR library preparation used molecular barcoding, with unique molecular identifiers applied to normalize quantification of the TCRbeta repertoire. TCRdb reworked the public reads: Q25 trimming with fastp, MiXCR clone assembly, productive beta chains retained. Each record represents a unique CDR3 protein, reported with the most common genes and DNA among its rows. In this sample the table shows about 500,000 distinct CDR3 sequences, about 10% of which occur a single time. The top ten clones comprise around 15% of the sample.

In this chain, TRBV11-2 is recombined with TRBJ1-2; a tentative D match to TRBD1 spans 6 bases. The source is a female patient between 2 and 15 years old who had a stem cell transplant for aplastic anemia, so the T cells may come from the graft donor. The sample here was PBMCs, mostly from graft donor cells, taken 180 days after TCRalphabeta/CD19-depleted stem cell transplant. The DNA sequence is as follows: TGTGCCAGCAGCTTAGATCCAAACAGGGCGACTCAGAACTATGGCTACACCTTC. It translates to CASSLDPNRATQNYGYTF.